A selection of T cell receptor beta chains follows, all from one sample in a study of blood T cell repertoires in COVID-19. The repertoire was sequenced with immunoSEQ multiplex PCR; TCRdb's copy has only in-frame clones and lacks some. The sample lists almost 80,000 clones, about four fifths occurring once. Sequences were obtained from peripheral blood. The receptors were gathered from a woman in her seventies with acute or convalescent COVID-19. The CDR3 runs from the conserved cysteine through the conserved F or W. The D gene is left open where the match is weak. Size tells how often a clone was seen (once, few, many) or the class of an expanded clone, and some rows leave it out.

j_call: TRBJ1-4
v_call: TRBV6-5
d_call: NA
clone_size: few
cdr3_aa: CASRVNYREEKLFF
cdr3_nt: TGTGCCAGCAGGGTTAACTACAGGGAGGAAAAACTGTTTTTT

j_call: TRBJ2-5
v_call: TRBV7-3
d_call: TRBD2
clone_size: NA
cdr3_aa: CASSKGLAGPETQYF
cdr3_nt: TGTGCCAGCAGCAAGGGACTAGCGGGCCCAGAGACCCAGTACTTC

j_call: TRBJ1-2
v_call: TRBV21-1
d_call: NA
clone_size: NA
cdr3_aa: CASSKGRRTGWGYTF
cdr3_nt: TGTGCCAGCAGCAAGGGACGAAGGACAGGGTGGGGCTACACCTTC

j_call: TRBJ2-1
v_call: TRBV5-1
d_call: NA
clone_size: once
cdr3_aa: CASSLAGSTEQFF
cdr3_nt: TGCGCCAGCAGCTTGGCGGGTAGCACTGAGCAGTTCTTC

j_call: TRBJ1-5
v_call: TRBV4-2
d_call: NA
clone_size: NA
cdr3_aa: CASSRTANQPQHF
cdr3_nt: TGTGCCAGCAGTCGGACAGCTAATCAGCCCCAGCATTTT

j_call: TRBJ2-1
v_call: TRBV13
d_call: TRBD1
clone_size: few
cdr3_aa: CASSATGGTYNEQFF
cdr3_nt: TGTGCCAGCAGCGCGACAGGGGGAACCTACAATGAGCAGTTCTTC

j_call: TRBJ2-5
v_call: TRBV5-1
d_call: TRBD1
clone_size: few
cdr3_aa: CATRTQTGETQYF
cdr3_nt: TGCGCCACCCGGACTCAGACAGGGGAGACCCAGTACTTC

j_call: TRBJ2-7
v_call: TRBV6-5
d_call: TRBD1
clone_size: NA
cdr3_aa: CASRTGPRDTKQYF
cdr3_nt: TGTGCCAGCAGGACAGGGCCTCGCGACACGAAGCAGTACTTC

j_call: TRBJ2-1
v_call: TRBV18
d_call: NA
clone_size: once
cdr3_aa: CASSPLAPGTPTHSSYNEQFF
cdr3_nt: TGTGCCAGCTCACCATTAGCGCCCGGGACTCCAACGCACTCCTCCTACAATGAGCAGTTCTTC

j_call: TRBJ2-2
v_call: TRBV2
d_call: TRBD1
clone_size: NA
cdr3_aa: CASSDTQGVTGELFF
cdr3_nt: TGTGCCAGCAGTGACACACAGGGGGTAACCGGGGAGCTGTTTTTT

j_call: TRBJ1-2
v_call: TRBV18
d_call: TRBD1
clone_size: NA
cdr3_aa: CASSPQGDRSYGYTF
cdr3_nt: TGTGCCAGCTCGCCTCAGGGGGACAGATCCTATGGCTACACCTTC

j_call: TRBJ2-6
v_call: TRBV30
d_call: NA
clone_size: once
cdr3_aa: CAWNRAGPTGANVLTF
cdr3_nt: TGTGCCTGGAATAGGGCAGGGCCGACTGGGGCCAACGTCCTGACTTTC

j_call: TRBJ2-1
v_call: TRBV7-2
d_call: NA
clone_size: NA
cdr3_aa: CASSLVWGLYNEQFF
cdr3_nt: TGTGCCAGCAGCTTAGTATGGGGACTCTACAATGAGCAGTTCTTC

j_call: TRBJ2-3
v_call: TRBV5-1
d_call: NA
clone_size: once
cdr3_aa: CASSGAAGRSTDTQYF
cdr3_nt: TGCGCCAGCAGCGGCGCGGCGGGTCGTAGCACAGATACGCAGTATTTT

j_call: TRBJ1-4
v_call: TRBV3-1/TRBV3-2
d_call: NA
clone_size: NA
cdr3_aa: CASSPKRGRIEKLFF
cdr3_nt: TGTGCCAGCAGCCCGAAGCGGGGGAGGATTGAAAAACTGTTTTTT

j_call: TRBJ2-3
v_call: TRBV19
d_call: NA
clone_size: once
cdr3_aa: CASMDLRKQYF
cdr3_nt: TGTGCCAGTATGGATCTGCGGAAGCAGTATTTT

j_call: TRBJ2-5
v_call: TRBV7-2
d_call: TRBD2
clone_size: NA
cdr3_aa: CASSWDSGGGTQYF
cdr3_nt: TGTGCCAGCAGCTGGGACTCCGGGGGGGGGACCCAGTACTTC

j_call: TRBJ2-1
v_call: TRBV7-8
d_call: TRBD2
clone_size: NA
cdr3_aa: CASSLLAGGSGEQFF
cdr3_nt: TGTGCCAGCAGCCTCCTAGCGGGAGGGTCCGGTGAGCAGTTCTTC

j_call: TRBJ1-1
v_call: TRBV24-1
d_call: TRBD1
clone_size: NA
cdr3_aa: CATRDSDFTEAFF
cdr3_nt: TGTGCCACAAGGGACAGCGATTTCACTGAAGCTTTCTTT

j_call: TRBJ2-7
v_call: TRBV18
d_call: TRBD1
clone_size: NA
cdr3_aa: CASSRDRGSEQYF
cdr3_nt: TGTGCCAGCTCAAGGGACAGGGGATCCGAGCAGTACTTC

j_call: TRBJ1-2
v_call: TRBV29-1
d_call: NA
clone_size: NA
cdr3_aa: CSVERDYGYTF
cdr3_nt: TGCAGCGTTGAACGCGACTATGGCTACACCTTC

j_call: TRBJ2-2
v_call: TRBV6-5
d_call: NA
clone_size: NA
cdr3_aa: CASSYTPGYTGELFF
cdr3_nt: TGTGCCAGCAGTTACACGCCAGGGTACACCGGGGAGCTGTTTTTT

j_call: TRBJ2-1
v_call: TRBV4-1
d_call: TRBD2
clone_size: NA
cdr3_aa: CASSKSLLAGGSNEQFF
cdr3_nt: TGCGCCAGCAGCAAAAGCCTACTAGCGGGAGGGTCGAATGAGCAGTTCTTC

j_call: TRBJ2-2
v_call: TRBV3-1/TRBV3-2
d_call: NA
clone_size: NA
cdr3_aa: CASSQGGMTGELFF
cdr3_nt: TGTGCCAGCAGCCAGGGCGGGATGACCGGGGAGCTGTTTTTT

j_call: TRBJ1-1
v_call: TRBV10-3
d_call: NA
clone_size: NA
cdr3_aa: CAISDLSYVGNDGEAFF
cdr3_nt: TGTGCCATCAGTGACTTATCGTATGTCGGGAATGACGGTGAAGCTTTCTTT

j_call: TRBJ1-6
v_call: TRBV5-1
d_call: NA
clone_size: NA
cdr3_aa: CASSFSVYGGNSPLHF
cdr3_nt: TGCGCCAGCAGCTTCAGCGTATACGGGGGTAATTCACCCCTCCACTTT

j_call: TRBJ2-2
v_call: TRBV14
d_call: TRBD1
clone_size: NA
cdr3_aa: CASSQDPTGVNTGELFF
cdr3_nt: TGTGCCAGCAGCCAAGACCCGACAGGGGTGAACACCGGGGAGCTGTTTTTT

j_call: TRBJ1-5
v_call: TRBV19
d_call: TRBD1
clone_size: NA
cdr3_aa: CASSVTGTGLGNQPQHF
cdr3_nt: TGTGCCAGTAGTGTAACCGGGACAGGGTTGGGAAATCAGCCCCAGCATTTT

j_call: TRBJ1-2
v_call: TRBV7-9
d_call: NA
clone_size: NA
cdr3_aa: CASSGGGYGYTF
cdr3_nt: TGTGCCAGCAGCGGCGGAGGCTATGGCTACACCTTC

j_call: TRBJ2-7
v_call: TRBV7-9
d_call: NA
clone_size: few
cdr3_aa: CASSDERYEQYF
cdr3_nt: TGTGCCAGCAGTGACGAGCGCTACGAGCAGTACTTC

j_call: TRBJ2-7
v_call: TRBV5-4
d_call: TRBD2
clone_size: NA
cdr3_aa: CASSPGTSGTYEQYF
cdr3_nt: TGTGCCAGCAGCCCCGGGACTAGCGGGACCTACGAGCAGTACTTC

j_call: TRBJ2-1
v_call: TRBV2
d_call: NA
clone_size: NA
cdr3_aa: CASKVRGQSSYNEQFF
cdr3_nt: TGTGCCAGCAAGGTGAGAGGGCAGAGCTCCTACAATGAGCAGTTCTTC

j_call: TRBJ1-5
v_call: TRBV6-6
d_call: NA
clone_size: few
cdr3_aa: CASTSGTLYSNQPQHF
cdr3_nt: TGTGCCAGCACCAGCGGGACCCTCTATAGCAATCAGCCCCAGCATTTT

j_call: TRBJ2-3
v_call: TRBV4-2
d_call: TRBD2
clone_size: NA
cdr3_aa: CASSQGLADSTDTQYF
cdr3_nt: TGTGCCAGCAGCCAAGGACTAGCGGACTCCACAGATACGCAGTATTTT

j_call: TRBJ1-3
v_call: TRBV12-1
d_call: NA
clone_size: NA
cdr3_aa: CASRAGLTGNTIYF
cdr3_nt: TGTGCCAGCAGGGCCGGACTGACTGGAAACACCATATATTTT

j_call: TRBJ1-5
v_call: TRBV5-1
d_call: NA
clone_size: NA
cdr3_aa: CASSPEPGDQPQHF
cdr3_nt: TGCGCCAGCAGCCCAGAACCCGGGGATCAGCCCCAGCATTTT

j_call: TRBJ2-5
v_call: TRBV7-6
d_call: NA
clone_size: NA
cdr3_aa: CASSLAQYREARETQYF
cdr3_nt: TGTGCCAGCAGCTTAGCGCAGTACAGGGAAGCTCGAGAGACCCAGTACTTC

j_call: TRBJ2-1
v_call: TRBV7-7
d_call: TRBD2
clone_size: NA
cdr3_aa: CASSSRLAGAGEQFF
cdr3_nt: TGTGCCAGCAGCTCAAGACTAGCGGGAGCGGGGGAGCAGTTCTTC

j_call: TRBJ2-2
v_call: TRBV24-1
d_call: NA
clone_size: NA
cdr3_aa: CATSDYGGAGELFF
cdr3_nt: TGTGCCACCAGTGATTACGGGGGAGCCGGGGAGCTGTTTTTT

j_call: TRBJ2-3
v_call: TRBV6-5
d_call: NA
clone_size: NA
cdr3_aa: CASKRLPGSTDTQYF
cdr3_nt: TGTGCCAGCAAGCGGTTGCCGGGTTCCACAGATACGCAGTATTTT

j_call: TRBJ1-5
v_call: TRBV6-6
d_call: NA
clone_size: NA
cdr3_aa: CASSYEAENQPQHF
cdr3_nt: TGTGCCAGCAGTTACGAGGCAGAGAATCAGCCCCAGCATTTT

j_call: TRBJ2-7
v_call: TRBV10-1
d_call: NA
clone_size: few
cdr3_aa: CASSEDHTRPSEQYF
cdr3_nt: TGCGCCAGCAGTGAGGACCATACGAGGCCAAGCGAGCAGTACTTC

j_call: TRBJ2-1
v_call: TRBV7-8
d_call: TRBD2
clone_size: once
cdr3_aa: CATTSRLAVYNEQFF
cdr3_nt: TGTGCCACGACCAGTAGGCTAGCGGTTTACAATGAGCAGTTCTTC

j_call: TRBJ2-5
v_call: TRBV6-4
d_call: TRBD1
clone_size: NA
cdr3_aa: CASSSTGRETQYF
cdr3_nt: TGTGCCAGCAGTTCGACAGGGCGGGAGACCCAGTACTTC

j_call: TRBJ2-7
v_call: TRBV9
d_call: TRBD2
clone_size: NA
cdr3_aa: CASSAGLASREQYF
cdr3_nt: TGTGCCAGCAGCGCGGGACTAGCATCCCGCGAGCAGTACTTC

j_call: TRBJ1-2
v_call: TRBV12-5
d_call: NA
clone_size: NA
cdr3_aa: CASGQHSYGYTF
cdr3_nt: TGTGCTTCCGGACAGCACAGCTATGGCTACACCTTC

j_call: TRBJ1-1
v_call: TRBV5-1
d_call: TRBD1
clone_size: NA
cdr3_aa: CASSLDPGQGNTEAFF
cdr3_nt: TGCGCCAGCAGCTTGGATCCGGGACAGGGGAACACTGAAGCTTTCTTT

j_call: TRBJ2-3
v_call: TRBV24-1
d_call: TRBD2
clone_size: once
cdr3_aa: CATGTSGSSGDTQYF
cdr3_nt: TGTGCCACCGGCACTAGCGGTTCCTCTGGGGATACGCAGTATTTT

j_call: TRBJ2-1
v_call: TRBV5-1
d_call: TRBD2
clone_size: once
cdr3_aa: CASSPGTTYNEQFF
cdr3_nt: TGCGCCAGCAGCCCCGGGACTACCTACAATGAGCAGTTCTTC

j_call: TRBJ1-6
v_call: TRBV18
d_call: TRBD1
clone_size: medium-sized
cdr3_aa: CASSPGTGRSPLHF
cdr3_nt: TGTGCCAGCTCACCCGGGACAGGGCGGTCACCCCTCCACTTT

j_call: TRBJ1-4
v_call: TRBV27
d_call: NA
clone_size: once
cdr3_aa: CASSPSLAGANEKLFF
cdr3_nt: TGTGCCAGCAGCCCCTCCCTGGCGGGGGCTAATGAAAAACTGTTTTTT